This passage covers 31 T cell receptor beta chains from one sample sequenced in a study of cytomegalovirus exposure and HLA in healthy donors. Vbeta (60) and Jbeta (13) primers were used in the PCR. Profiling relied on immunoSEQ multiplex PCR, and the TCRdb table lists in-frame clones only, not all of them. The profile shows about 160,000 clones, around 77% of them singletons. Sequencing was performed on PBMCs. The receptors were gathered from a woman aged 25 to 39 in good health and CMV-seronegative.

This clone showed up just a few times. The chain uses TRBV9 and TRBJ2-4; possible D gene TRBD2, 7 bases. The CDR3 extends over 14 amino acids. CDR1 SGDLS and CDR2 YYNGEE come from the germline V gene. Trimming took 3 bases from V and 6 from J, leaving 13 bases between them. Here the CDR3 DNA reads TGTGCCAGCAGCGAGGGGGGGCCCCCAAACATTCAGTACTTC. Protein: CASSEGGPPNIQYF.

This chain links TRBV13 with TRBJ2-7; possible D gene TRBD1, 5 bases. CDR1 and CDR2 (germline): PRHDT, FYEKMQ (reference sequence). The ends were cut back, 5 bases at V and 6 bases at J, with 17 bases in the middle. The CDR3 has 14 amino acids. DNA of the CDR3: TGTGCCAGCAGCGTGACTCGGTTGGGGCTCGAGCAGTACTTC. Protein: CASSVTRLGLEQYF.

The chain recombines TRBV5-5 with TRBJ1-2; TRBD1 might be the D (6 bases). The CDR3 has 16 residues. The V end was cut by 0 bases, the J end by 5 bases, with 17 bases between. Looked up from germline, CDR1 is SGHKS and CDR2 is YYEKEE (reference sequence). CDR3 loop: CASSLVSTGWGYGYTF. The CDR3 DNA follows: TGTGCCAGCAGCTTGGTCAGCACAGGGTGGGGTTATGGCTACACCTTC.

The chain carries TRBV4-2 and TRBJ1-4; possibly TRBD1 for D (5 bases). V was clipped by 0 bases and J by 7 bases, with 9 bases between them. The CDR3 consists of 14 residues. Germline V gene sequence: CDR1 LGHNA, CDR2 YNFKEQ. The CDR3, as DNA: TGTGCCAGCAGCCAAGAGGGGGGTACTGAAAAACTGTTTTTT. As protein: CASSQEGGTEKLFF.

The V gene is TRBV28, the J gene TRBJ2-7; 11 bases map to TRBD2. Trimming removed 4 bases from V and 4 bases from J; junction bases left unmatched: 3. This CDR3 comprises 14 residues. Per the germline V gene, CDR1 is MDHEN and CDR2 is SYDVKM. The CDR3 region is CASSYTSGSYEQYF. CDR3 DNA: TGTGCCAGCAGTTATACTAGCGGGAGTTACGAGCAGTACTTC.

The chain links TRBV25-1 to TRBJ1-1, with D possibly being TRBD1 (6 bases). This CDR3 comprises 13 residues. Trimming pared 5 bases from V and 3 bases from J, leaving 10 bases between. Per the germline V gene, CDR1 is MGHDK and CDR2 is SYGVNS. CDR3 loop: CASSLGQYTEAFF. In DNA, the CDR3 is TGTGCCAGCAGTTTAGGACAGTACACTGAAGCTTTCTTT.

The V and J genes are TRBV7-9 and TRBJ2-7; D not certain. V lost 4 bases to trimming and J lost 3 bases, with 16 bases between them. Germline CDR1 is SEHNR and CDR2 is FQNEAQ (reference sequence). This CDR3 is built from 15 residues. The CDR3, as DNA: TGTGCCAGCAGCTCCGTATTCGAGGCAGTCTACGAGCAGTACTTC. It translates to CASSSVFEAVYEQYF.

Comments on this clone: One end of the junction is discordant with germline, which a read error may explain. Here the CDR3 reads CASNEAATTIYF. In DNA form, the CDR3 reads TGTGCCAGCAATGAAGCGGCAACCACCATATATTTT. The rearrangement joins TRBV6-1 to TRBJ1-3, with no clear D. CDR1 MNHNS and CDR2 SASEGT come from the germline V gene. There are 12 residues in the CDR3.

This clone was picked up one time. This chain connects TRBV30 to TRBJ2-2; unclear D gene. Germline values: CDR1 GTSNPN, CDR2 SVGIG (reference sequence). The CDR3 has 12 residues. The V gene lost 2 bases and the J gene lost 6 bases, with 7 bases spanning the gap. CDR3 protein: CAWSLKPGELFF. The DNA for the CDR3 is TGTGCCTGGAGTTTGAAGCCCGGGGAGCTGTTTTTT. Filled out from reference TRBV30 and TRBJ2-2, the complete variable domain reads SQTIHQWPATLVQPVGSPLSLECTVEGTSNPNLYWYRQAAGRGLQLLFYSVGIGQISSEVPQNLSASRPQDRQFILSSKKLLLSDSGFYLCAWSLKPGELFFGEGSRLTVL.

The CDR3 reads CASSLNGGTEAFF. CDR3 nucleotides: TGTGCCAGCAGCTTAAACGGGGGCACTGAAGCTTTCTTT. The V gene is TRBV7-8, the J gene TRBJ1-1; possible D gene TRBD1, 5 bases. V was trimmed by 2 bases and J by 4 bases, leaving 8 bases between them. CDR1 is SGHVS, CDR2 FQNEAQ, per germline. The CDR3 has 13 amino acids.

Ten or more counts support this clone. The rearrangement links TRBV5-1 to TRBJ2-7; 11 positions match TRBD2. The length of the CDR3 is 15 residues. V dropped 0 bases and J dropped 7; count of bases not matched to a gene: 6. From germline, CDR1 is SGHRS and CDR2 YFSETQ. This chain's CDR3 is CASSLVLAGGREQYF. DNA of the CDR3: TGCGCCAGCAGCTTGGTTCTAGCGGGGGGCCGGGAGCAGTACTTC.

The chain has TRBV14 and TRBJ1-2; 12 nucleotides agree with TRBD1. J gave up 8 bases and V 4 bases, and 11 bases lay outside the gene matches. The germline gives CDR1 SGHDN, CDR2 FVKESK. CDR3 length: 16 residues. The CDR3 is CASSPRDRGREDGYTF. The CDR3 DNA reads TGTGCCAGCAGCCCTCGGGACAGGGGGCGAGAAGACGGCTACACCTTC.

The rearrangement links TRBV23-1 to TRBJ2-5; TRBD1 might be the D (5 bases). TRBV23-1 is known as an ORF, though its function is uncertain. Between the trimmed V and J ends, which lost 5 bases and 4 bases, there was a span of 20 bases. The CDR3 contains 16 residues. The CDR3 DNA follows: TGCGCCAGCAGTGCCTCGAAGGACATCCAACGAGAGACCCAGTACTTC. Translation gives CASSASKDIQRETQYF.

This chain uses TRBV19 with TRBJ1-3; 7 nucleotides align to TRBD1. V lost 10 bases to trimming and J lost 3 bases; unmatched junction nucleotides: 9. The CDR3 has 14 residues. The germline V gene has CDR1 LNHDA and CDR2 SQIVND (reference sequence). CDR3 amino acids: CATSEGTDGNTIYF. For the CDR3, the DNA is TGTGCCACCTCGGAGGGGACAGATGGAAACACCATATATTTT.

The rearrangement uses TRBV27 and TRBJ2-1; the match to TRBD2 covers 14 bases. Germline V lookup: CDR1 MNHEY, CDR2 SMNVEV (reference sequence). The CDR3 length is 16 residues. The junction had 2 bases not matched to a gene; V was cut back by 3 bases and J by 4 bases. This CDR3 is CASSLGLAGVYNEQFF. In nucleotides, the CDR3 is TGTGCCAGCAGTTTGGGACTAGCGGGAGTGTACAATGAGCAGTTCTTC.

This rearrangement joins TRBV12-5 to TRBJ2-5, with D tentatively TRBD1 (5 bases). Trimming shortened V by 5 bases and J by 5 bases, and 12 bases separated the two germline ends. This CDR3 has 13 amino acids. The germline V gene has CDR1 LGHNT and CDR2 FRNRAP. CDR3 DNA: TGTGCTAGTGGTAGCCAGGGTAGGGAGACCCAGTACTTC. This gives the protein CASGSQGRETQYF.

Written as DNA, the CDR3 is TGCGCCAGCAGCCAGGCCCCCCAAGGACTCTCCTACGAGCAGTACTTC. It codes for CASSQAPQGLSYEQYF. The V call is TRBV4-1, the J call TRBJ2-7; the D gene is possibly TRBD2 (5 bases). From germline, CDR1 is MGHRA and CDR2 YSYEKL. Trimming removed 3 bases at V and 0 bases at J, with 15 bases between. This CDR3 has 16 residues.

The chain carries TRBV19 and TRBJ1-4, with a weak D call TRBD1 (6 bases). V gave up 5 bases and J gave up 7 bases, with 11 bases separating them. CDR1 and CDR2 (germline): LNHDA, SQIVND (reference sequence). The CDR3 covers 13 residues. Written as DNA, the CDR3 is TGTGCCAGTAGTCAACAGGGAAGTGAAAAACTGTTTTTT. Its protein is CASSQQGSEKLFF.

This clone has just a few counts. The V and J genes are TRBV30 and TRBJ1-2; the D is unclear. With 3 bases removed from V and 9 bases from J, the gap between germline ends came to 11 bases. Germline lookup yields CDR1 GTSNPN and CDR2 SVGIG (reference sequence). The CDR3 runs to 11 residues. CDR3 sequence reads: CAWRPLYSYTF. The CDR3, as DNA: TGTGCCTGGAGACCTCTGTACAGCTACACCTTC.

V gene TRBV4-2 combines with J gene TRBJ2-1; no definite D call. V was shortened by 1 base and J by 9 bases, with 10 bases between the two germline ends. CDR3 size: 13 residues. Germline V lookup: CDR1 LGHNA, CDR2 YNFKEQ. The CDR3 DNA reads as TGTGCCAGCAGCCAAGGTAGGAGCAGTGAGCAGTTCTTC. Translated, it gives CASSQGRSSEQFF.

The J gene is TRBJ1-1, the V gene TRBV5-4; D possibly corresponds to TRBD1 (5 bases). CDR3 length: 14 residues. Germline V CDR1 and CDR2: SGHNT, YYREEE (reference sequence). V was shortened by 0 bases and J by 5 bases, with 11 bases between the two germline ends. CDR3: CASSLAGVETEAFF. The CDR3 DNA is TGTGCCAGCAGCTTGGCGGGGGTAGAGACTGAAGCTTTCTTT.

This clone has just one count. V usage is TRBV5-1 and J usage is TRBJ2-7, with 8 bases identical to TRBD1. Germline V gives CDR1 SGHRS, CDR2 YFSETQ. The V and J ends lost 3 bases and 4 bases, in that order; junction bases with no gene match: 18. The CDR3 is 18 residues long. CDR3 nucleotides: TGCGCCAGCAGCTGGGATGCAGGGGGCTTTTCCCCGATTTACGAGCAGTACTTC. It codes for CASSWDAGGFSPIYEQYF.

The CDR3 loop reads CASSLGVTSYEQYF. The CDR3 region has the DNA TGCGCCAGCAGCTTGGGGGTGACTTCCTACGAGCAGTACTTC. The J gene is TRBJ2-7, the V gene TRBV5-1, with no clear D. The CDR3 has 14 residues. V gave up 0 bases and J gave up 1 base, with 8 bases separating them. The V gene's germline CDR1 is SGHRS and CDR2 YFSETQ. Full variable domain (remainder filled in from reference TRBV5-1 and TRBJ2-7): KAGVTQTPRYLIKTRGQQVTLSCSPISGHRSVSWYQQTPGQGLQFLFEYFSETQRNKGNFPGRFSGRQFSNSRSEMNVSTLELGDSALYLCASSLGVTSYEQYFGPGTRLTVT.

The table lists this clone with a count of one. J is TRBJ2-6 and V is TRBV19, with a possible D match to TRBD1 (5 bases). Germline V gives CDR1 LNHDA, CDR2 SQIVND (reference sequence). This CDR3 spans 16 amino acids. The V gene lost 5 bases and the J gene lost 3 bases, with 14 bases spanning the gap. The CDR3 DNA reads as TGTGCCAGTAGTGGCGGACATGGATATGGGGCCAACGTCCTGACTTTC. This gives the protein CASSGGHGYGANVLTF.

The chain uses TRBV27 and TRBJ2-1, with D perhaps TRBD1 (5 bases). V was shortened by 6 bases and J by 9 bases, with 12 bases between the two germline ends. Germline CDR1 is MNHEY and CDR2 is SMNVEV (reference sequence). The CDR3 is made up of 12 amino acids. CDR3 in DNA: TGTGCCAGCAGCACTCCTAGGGGTGAGCAGTTCTTC. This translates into CASSTPRGEQFF.

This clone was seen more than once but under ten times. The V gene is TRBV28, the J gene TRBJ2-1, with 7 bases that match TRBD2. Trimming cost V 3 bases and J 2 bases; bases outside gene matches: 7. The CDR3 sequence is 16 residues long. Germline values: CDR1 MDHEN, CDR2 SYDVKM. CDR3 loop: CASSFRTSRPYNEQFF. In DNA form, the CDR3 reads TGTGCCAGCAGTTTTAGGACTAGTCGCCCCTACAATGAGCAGTTCTTC. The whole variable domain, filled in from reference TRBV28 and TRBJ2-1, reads DVKVTQSSRYLVKRTGEKVFLECVQDMDHENMFWYRQDPGLGLRLIYFSYDVKMKEKGDIPEGYSVSREKKERFSLILESASTNQTSMYLCASSFRTSRPYNEQFFGPGTRLTVL.

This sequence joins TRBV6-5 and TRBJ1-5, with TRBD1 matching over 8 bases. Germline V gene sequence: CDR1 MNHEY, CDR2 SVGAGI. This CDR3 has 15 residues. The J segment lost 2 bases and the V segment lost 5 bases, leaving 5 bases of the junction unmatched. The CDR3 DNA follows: TGTGCCAGCAGTCAGACAGGGGTTGGCAATCAGCCCCAGCATTTT. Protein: CASSQTGVGNQPQHF.

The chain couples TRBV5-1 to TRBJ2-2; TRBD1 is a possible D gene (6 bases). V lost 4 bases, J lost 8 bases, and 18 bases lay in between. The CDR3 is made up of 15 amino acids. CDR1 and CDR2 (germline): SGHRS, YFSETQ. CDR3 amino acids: CASSRRDTGSGELFF. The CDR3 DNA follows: TGCGCCAGCAGCCGCAGAGACACAGGGTCGGGGGAGCTGTTTTTT.

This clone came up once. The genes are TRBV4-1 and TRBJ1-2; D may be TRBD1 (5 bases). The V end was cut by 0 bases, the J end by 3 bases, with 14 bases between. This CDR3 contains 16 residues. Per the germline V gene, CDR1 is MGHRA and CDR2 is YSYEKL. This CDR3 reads CASSQEGKGIDYGYTF. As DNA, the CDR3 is TGCGCCAGCAGCCAAGAAGGGAAGGGGATAGACTATGGCTACACCTTC.

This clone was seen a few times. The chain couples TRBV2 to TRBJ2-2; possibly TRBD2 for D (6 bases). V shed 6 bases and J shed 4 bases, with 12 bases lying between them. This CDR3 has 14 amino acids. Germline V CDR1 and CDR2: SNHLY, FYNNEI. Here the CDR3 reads CASRLTAGTGELFF. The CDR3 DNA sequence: TGTGCCAGCAGACTGACAGCGGGCACCGGGGAGCTGTTTTTT.

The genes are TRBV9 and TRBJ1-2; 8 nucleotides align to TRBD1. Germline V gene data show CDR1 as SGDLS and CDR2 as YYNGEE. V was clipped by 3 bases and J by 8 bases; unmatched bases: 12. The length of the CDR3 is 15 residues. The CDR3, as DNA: TGTGCCAGCAGCGCCGAGTACAGGGGGGTTGAGGGCTACACCTTC. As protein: CASSAEYRGVEGYTF.